This entry lists 24 T cell receptor beta chains sequenced from one sample in a study of molecular identifiers for immune sequencing clone quantification. TCRdb recomputed calls from the PCR reads with MiXCR, one row per CDR3 protein. The profile shows 600,000 to 650,000 distinct CDR3 sequences, just under 20% of them singletons. What was sequenced was naive CD8+ T cells from blood, with Jurkat cell RNA spiked in. Stated subset: FACS-sorted CD8+CD4-CCR7+CD45RA+ naive T cells. The receptors were sampled from a human donor in good health. Some libraries in this study had Jurkat cell RNA spiked in.

This chain uses TRBV7-9 with TRBJ2-1, with TRBD2 matching 11 bases. The CDR3 length is 18 residues. With V trimmed by 6 bases and J by 3 bases, 13 bases remained unmatched. CDR1 SEHNR and CDR2 FQNEAQ come from the germline V gene (reference sequence). CDR3 region: CASSHPPGLAAFYNEQFF. The CDR3 DNA reads as TGTGCCAGCAGTCATCCTCCGGGACTAGCGGCGTTCTACAATGAGCAGTTCTTC.

The chain joins TRBV2 to TRBJ2-7; D is ambiguous. There are 9 residues in the CDR3. The germline CDR1 and CDR2 sequences are SNHLY and FYNNEI. Trimming removed 7 bases from V and 8 bases from J, with 6 bases in between. Here the CDR3 reads CASTSQQYF. The CDR3 bases are TGTGCCAGCACCAGTCAGCAGTACTTC.

This clonotype occurred a few times. This sequence joins TRBV7-3 and TRBJ2-1; 10 bases align to TRBD2. Germline V gives CDR1 SGHTA, CDR2 FQGTGA. The V and J ends lost 5 bases and 8 bases, in that order; junction bases with no gene match: 9. This CDR3 has 15 residues. The CDR3 sequence is CASSPSLAGDHEQFF. The CDR3 region has the DNA TGTGCCAGCAGCCCCAGCCTAGCGGGAGACCATGAGCAGTTCTTC.

This chain uses TRBV18 with TRBJ1-2; tentative D call: TRBD1 (6 bases). From germline, CDR1 is KGHSH and CDR2 LQKENI. CDR3 length: 13 residues. Trimming took 3 bases from V and 5 from J, leaving 10 bases between them. The CDR3 protein is CASSPDSSYGYTF. Here the CDR3 DNA reads TGTGCCAGCTCACCGGACAGCTCGTATGGCTACACCTTC. Supplemented by reference TRBV18 and TRBJ1-2, the full variable domain reads NAGVMQNPRHLVRRRGQEARLRCSPMKGHSHVYWYRQLPEEGLKFMVYLQKENIIDESGMPKERFSAEFPKEGPSILRIQQVVRGDSAAYFCASSPDSSYGYTFGSGTRLTVV.

In regard to this clonotype: A much larger clone differs from this one at a single base, so this may be a read error. The chain joins TRBV7-9 to TRBJ2-1, with D possibly matching TRBD1 (6 bases). CDR1 and CDR2 (germline): SEHNR, FQNEAQ (reference sequence). CDR3 length: 13 residues. This chain's CDR3 is CAGSRTDYNEQFF. In nucleotides, the CDR3 is TGTGCCGGCAGCCGGACAGACTACAATGAGCAGTTCTTC.

This rearrangement joins TRBV7-9 to TRBJ2-1; possible D gene TRBD2, 5 bases. This CDR3 is built from 13 residues. V lost 7 bases and J lost 10, with 17 bases in between. Germline-derived CDR1 and CDR2 are SEHNR and FQNEAQ (reference sequence). CDR3 protein: CASTPMRAEEQFF. CDR3 nucleotide sequence: TGTGCCAGCACCCCAATGAGGGCGGAGGAGCAGTTCTTC.

The rearrangement links TRBV27 to TRBJ1-3, with TRBD1 as a possible D gene (6 bases). Germline values: CDR1 MNHEY, CDR2 SMNVEV (reference sequence). Trimming removed 6 bases from V and 4 bases from J, with 16 bases in between. The CDR3 contains 15 residues. The CDR3 DNA follows: TGTGCCAGCAGGAGGGGGGACCAACTCGGAAACACCATATATTTT. It translates to CASRRGDQLGNTIYF.

The chain uses TRBV19 and TRBJ2-1; 8 bases align to TRBD2. Germline CDR1 is LNHDA and CDR2 is SQIVND (reference sequence). Unmatched junction bases numbered 5, after V lost 3 bases and J lost 4 bases. The CDR3 runs to 15 residues. This CDR3 is CASSMLGGGYNEQFF. The CDR3 DNA reads as TGTGCCAGTAGTATGTTAGGCGGGGGGTACAATGAGCAGTTCTTC.

A word on this clonotype: A much larger clonotype is one base distant, so this may be a read error. V gene TRBV7-9 combines with J gene TRBJ2-3, with 10 bases matching TRBD2. CDR1 SEHNR and CDR2 FQNEAQ come from the germline V gene (reference sequence). The CDR3 extends over 15 amino acids. As DNA, the CDR3 is TGTGTCAGCAGCTTAGGACTAGCGGTGGCAGATACGCAGTATTTT. Translated, it gives CVSSLGLAVADTQYF.

This clonotype showed up just a few times. At one end, the junction sequence differs from germline, possibly due to a read error. J is TRBJ1-1 and V is TRBV20-1; D gene unclear. Germline V gene lookup returns CDR1 DFQATT and CDR2 SNEGSKA (reference sequence). This CDR3 is 13 amino acids long. The CDR3, as DNA: TGCAGTGCTAGAGATCTGATGAACACTGAAGCTCTCTTT. This translates into CSARDLMNTEALF.

The V call is TRBV20-1, the J call TRBJ2-1; D perhaps matches TRBD1 (5 bases). CDR1 and CDR2 (germline): DFQATT, SNEGSKA (reference sequence). The V end was cut by 0 bases, the J end by 10 bases, with 16 bases between. CDR3 size: 14 residues. CDR3 in amino acids: CSARDQGVGAEQFF. CDR3 sequence (DNA): TGCAGTGCTAGAGATCAAGGGGTCGGCGCAGAGCAGTTCTTC.

To note about this clonotype: A much larger clone differs from this one at a single base, so this may be a read error. The genes are TRBV12-3 or TRBV12-4 and TRBJ2-5; 11 nucleotides match TRBD2. This CDR3 is 17 amino acids long. V lost 8 bases, J lost 4 bases, and 15 bases stayed unmatched. The CDR3 region is CASGSHPVAGGRETQYF. The DNA of the CDR3 is TGTGCCAGCGGTTCGCACCCGGTAGCGGGAGGGCGAGAGACCCAGTACTTC.

V gene TRBV28 combines with J gene TRBJ2-1; the match to TRBD2 covers 11 bases. This CDR3 is built from 15 residues. J lost 6 bases, V lost 5 bases, and 6 bases had no gene match. CDR1 and CDR2 from the germline V gene are MDHEN and SYDVKM. The DNA of the CDR3 is TGTGCCAGCAGTGTGGGACTAGCGGAGGTCAATGAGCAGTTCTTC. Amino acid sequence: CASSVGLAEVNEQFF. The whole variable domain, filled in from reference TRBV28 and TRBJ2-1, reads DVKVTQSSRYLVKRTGEKVFLECVQDMDHENMFWYRQDPGLGLRLIYFSYDVKMKEKGDIPEGYSVSREKKERFSLILESASTNQTSMYLCASSVGLAEVNEQFFGPGTRLTVL.

This clonotype was detected ten times or more. The chain has TRBV20-1 and TRBJ1-6, with D perhaps TRBD1 (5 bases). The CDR3 runs 14 residues. The germline V and J ends were trimmed by 0 bases and 7 bases, with 10 bases remaining between them. Germline V gene data show CDR1 as DFQATT and CDR2 as SNEGSKA (reference sequence). The DNA of the CDR3 is TGCAGTGCTAGAGATCGGACAAAGAATTCACCCCTCCACTTT. It is translated as CSARDRTKNSPLHF.

V gene TRBV30 combines with J gene TRBJ1-1, with 7 bases fitting TRBD1. The germline CDR1 and CDR2 sequences are GTSNPN and SVGIG (reference sequence). CDR3 size: 12 residues. J gave up 10 bases and V 2 bases, and 7 bases lay outside the gene matches. CDR3 DNA sequence: TGTGCCTGGAGTCTGACAGGGCCCCCAGCTTTCTTT. It codes for CAWSLTGPPAFF.

Points on this clonotype: This could be a read error, since a much larger clone is one nucleotide away. V gene TRBV19 combines with J gene TRBJ1-6; 10 bases match TRBD1. The CDR3 is 15 residues long. J lost 8 bases, V lost 5 bases, and 6 bases had no gene match. Germline-derived CDR1 and CDR2 are LNHDA and SQIVND (reference sequence). Written as DNA, the CDR3 is TGTGCCAGTAGTTTCCGGACAGGGGGTGATTCACCCCTCCACTTT. Its translation: CASSFRTGGDSPLHF.

This clonotype was seen ten or more times. V usage is TRBV4-3 and J usage is TRBJ2-5; 8 nucleotides align to TRBD2. The CDR3 loop spans 14 amino acids. Germline CDR1 LGHNA, CDR2 YSLEER. The trim removed 3 bases at V and 2 bases at J, leaving 2 bases unmatched. CDR3 sequence: CASSHIAGQETQYF. The CDR3 DNA reads TGCGCCAGCAGCCACATAGCGGGGCAAGAGACCCAGTACTTC.

At least ten counts were recorded for this clonotype. CDR3 loop: CASSQTTSQSPDTQYF. Written as DNA, the CDR3 is TGTGCCAGCAGCCAGACGACTAGTCAGTCACCAGATACGCAGTATTTT. This chain connects TRBV7-9 to TRBJ2-3; tentative D call: TRBD2 (6 bases). In germline, CDR1 is SEHNR, CDR2 FQNEAQ (reference sequence). Between the trimmed V and J ends, which lost 5 bases and 4 bases, there was a span of 19 bases. The CDR3 is 16 residues long.

For this clonotype: It may be a read error: a sequence one base away is much more abundant. The chain couples TRBV2 to TRBJ2-6, with TRBD2 as a possible D gene (5 bases). The ends were cut back, 8 bases at V and 0 bases at J, with 14 bases in the middle. There are 16 residues in the CDR3. Germline lookup yields CDR1 SNHLY and CDR2 FYNNEI. The CDR3 DNA sequence: TGTGCCAGCGGGGAGAGCCCCACCTCTGGGGCCAACGTCCTGACTTTC. It yields the protein CASGESPTSGANVLTF.

This clonotype was picked up many times. This chain connects TRBV30 to TRBJ1-6; D is unresolved. The CDR3 is 13 residues long. Germline V gives CDR1 GTSNPN, CDR2 SVGIG (reference sequence). The CDR3 DNA sequence: TGTGGAATTCGGCAGACGAATTATTCACCCCTCCACTTT. This encodes CGIRQTNYSPLHF.

This clonotype turned up a few times. CDR3: CASKGLPGNTEAFF. The CDR3 bases are TGTGCCAGTAAGGGTCTGCCCGGTAACACTGAAGCTTTCTTT. The rearrangement links TRBV19 to TRBJ1-1, with D hard to call. The CDR3 runs 14 residues. In germline, CDR1 is LNHDA, CDR2 SQIVND (reference sequence). V lost 7 bases, J lost 2 bases, and 14 bases lay in between.

This clonotype was observed many times. V is TRBV12-3 or TRBV12-4 and J is TRBJ2-3, with D perhaps TRBD1 (5 bases). V gave up 10 bases and J gave up 5 bases, with 16 bases separating them. CDR3 size: 13 residues. CDR3 in DNA: TGTGCCATGGGGCTGGGGTCGGGAGATACGCAGTATTTT. It translates to CAMGLGSGDTQYF.

This clonotype was seen repeatedly, ten times or more. The chain recombines TRBV7-9 with TRBJ2-3; TRBD2 agrees at 8 bases. CDR1 and CDR2 (germline): SEHNR, FQNEAQ (reference sequence). There are 15 residues in the CDR3. V trimming: 6 bases; J trimming: 2 bases; junction bases outside the gene matches: 7. The CDR3 sequence: CASRSRGGLTDTQYF. Written as DNA, the CDR3 is TGTGCCAGCAGGTCCCGGGGGGGACTCACAGATACGCAGTATTTT.

There are a few counts of this clonotype. The missing conserved phenylalanine or tryptophan at the end of this CDR3 makes a read error likely. The chain has TRBV19 and TRBJ2-1; D perhaps matches TRBD1 (5 bases). The germline V and J ends were trimmed by 1 base and 6 bases, with 13 bases remaining between them. This CDR3 contains 15 residues. CDR1 and CDR2 from the germline V gene are LNHDA and SQIVND (reference sequence). This CDR3 reads CASSIVMTVFNEQFS. CDR3 bases: TGTGCCAGTAGTATAGTTATGACAGTTTTCAATGAGCAGTTCTCC.